The present T cell receptor beta chain was sequenced within a study of cytomegalovirus exposure and HLA in healthy donors. The germline CDR1 and CDR2 sequences are SGHTA and FQGNSA. The CDR3 consists of 14 residues. The PCR contained 60 Vbeta and 13 Jbeta primers. Method: immunoSEQ multiplex PCR; TCRdb's copy keeps in-frame clones and lacks some. The repertoire includes about 150,000 clones, over 65% of them detected once, and roughly 1.4% sits in the top ten. This receptor was identified in a man aged 40-49 years in good health and CMV-seronegative. The chain recombines TRBV7-2 with TRBJ2-5, with 7 bases fitting TRBD2. The assigned J gene may be wrong: the sequence end matches TRBJ2-7 better. The sequenced material came from PBMCs. The CDR3 region is CASRRAGHSYEQYF. CDR3 DNA sequence: TGTGCCAGCCGGAGAGCGGGGCACTCCTACGAGCAGTACTTC.